Listed below are T cell receptor beta chains from one sample, sequenced in a study of cytomegalovirus exposure and HLA in healthy donors. Clones were read by immunoSEQ multiplex PCR, and TCRdb kept only the in-frame ones, dropping some. The table records some 120,000 clones, 70% to 85% of them present only once. Source material: PBMCs. These receptors were obtained from a man younger than 30 in good health and CMV-seropositive. Each CDR3 is given with its conserved first and last residue. Each record gives: clone size, V gene, D gene, J gene, CDR3 protein, CDR3 DNA. The D gene is left open where the match is weak. Size is omitted from some rows. Given values are once, few, many or a class for expanded clones.

>NA|TRBV7-6|NA|TRBJ2-5
CASSLQETQYF
TGTGCCAGCAGCCTTCAAGAGACCCAGTACTTC
>few|TRBV2|NA|TRBJ2-7
CASSERVLAYEQYF
TGTGCCAGCAGTGAACGTGTACTTGCCTACGAGCAGTACTTC
>once|TRBV7-9|NA|TRBJ1-2
CASSFTPETGYNYGYTF
TGTGCCAGCAGCTTTACCCCCGAGACAGGTTATAACTATGGCTACACCTTC
>NA|TRBV5-4|NA|TRBJ1-1
CASSLVAGVNTEAFF
TGTGCCAGCAGCTTGGTAGCAGGGGTGAACACTGAAGCTTTCTTT
>NA|TRBV5-1|TRBD2|TRBJ2-7
CASSYDTSGTYEQYF
TGCGCCAGCAGCTATGACACAAGCGGGACGTACGAGCAGTACTTC
>NA|TRBV19|TRBD1|TRBJ1-6
CASSMDRRNSPLHF
TGTGCCAGTAGTATGGACAGGCGGAATTCACCCCTCCACTTT
>NA|TRBV9|NA|TRBJ1-5
CASSVSPINQPQHF
TGTGCCAGCAGCGTAAGCCCGATCAATCAGCCCCAGCATTTT
>NA|TRBV7-9|TRBD1|TRBJ1-4
CSSSSRRTGINEKLFF
TGTTCCAGCAGCTCACGTCGGACAGGGATTAATGAAAAACTGTTTTTT
>NA|TRBV15|NA|TRBJ1-1
CATSSSFGADSNTEAFF
TGTGCCACCAGCAGCTCTTTCGGTGCCGACAGTAACACTGAAGCTTTCTTT
>NA|TRBV7-9|TRBD1|TRBJ1-2
CASSFTPGTGYNYGYTF
TGTGCCAGCAGCTTTACCCCCGGGACAGGTTATAACTATGGCTACACCTTC
>NA|TRBV6-5|NA|TRBJ1-1
CASSYSTRETEAFF
TGTGCCAGCAGTTACTCGACCAGGGAAACTGAAGCTTTCTTT
>NA|TRBV7-7|NA|TRBJ2-3
CASSLWPNTDTQYF
TGTGCTAGCAGCTTATGGCCCAATACAGATACGCAGTATTTT
>NA|TRBV6-5|NA|TRBJ2-5
CASSGYRQETQYF
TGTGCCAGCAGCGGGTACAGGCAAGAGACCCAGTACTTC
>NA|TRBV4-1|NA|TRBJ2-6
CASSQSSGANALTF
TGCGCCAGCAGCCAAAGCTCTGGGGCCAACGCCCTGACTTTC
>NA|TRBV27|TRBD2|TRBJ2-3
CASSFERGISTDTQYF
TGTGCCAGCAGTTTCGAGCGGGGGATTAGCACAGATACGCAGTATTTT
>NA|TRBV5-1|TRBD1|TRBJ2-7
CASSWRTGVPNEQYF
TGCGCCAGCAGCTGGCGGACAGGGGTACCGAACGAGCAGTACTTC
>few|TRBV28|NA|TRBJ1-1
CASSLVPSSRGTEAFF
TGTGCCAGCAGTTTGGTCCCCTCCTCCCGGGGGACTGAAGCTTTCTTT
>once|TRBV6-5|NA|TRBJ1-1
CASSYQGNTEAFF
TGTGCCAGCAGTTACCAGGGTAACACTGAAGCTTTCTTT
>NA|TRBV15|TRBD2|TRBJ2-1
CATSAGTVHEQFF
TGTGCCACCTCAGCGGGGACGGTCCATGAGCAGTTCTTC
>NA|TRBV18|TRBD1|TRBJ2-7
CASSPRQGDYEQYF
TGTGCCAGCTCACCGAGACAGGGAGACTACGAGCAGTACTTC
>NA|TRBV25-1|TRBD2|TRBJ2-6
CASTKGLAGASGANVLTF
TGTGCCAGCACCAAAGGACTAGCGGGGGCCTCTGGGGCCAACGTCCTGACTTTC
>NA|TRBV27|TRBD1|TRBJ1-4
CASSWDRVEKLFF
TGTGCCAGCAGTTGGGACAGGGTCGAAAAACTGTTTTTT
>NA|TRBV29-1|NA|TRBJ2-1
CSVRGLNEQFF
TGCAGCGTTCGCGGGCTCAATGAGCAGTTCTTC
>NA|TRBV11-2|TRBD1|TRBJ2-7
CASSSDRTLYEQYF
TGTGCCAGCAGCTCGGACAGGACACTCTACGAGCAGTACTTC
>NA|TRBV5-1|NA|TRBJ1-1
CASSLAPTLPSEAFF
TGCGCCAGCAGCTTGGCCCCGACATTACCTTCCGAAGCTTTCTTT
>NA|TRBV19|TRBD1|TRBJ2-7
CASGFGQGGDEQYF
TGTGCCAGTGGATTTGGACAGGGCGGCGACGAGCAGTACTTC
>NA|TRBV29-1|TRBD1|TRBJ1-2
CSVFGTDDSYGYTF
TGCAGCGTATTCGGGACAGATGACAGCTATGGCTACACCTTC
>NA|TRBV14|NA|TRBJ2-2
CASSRTGEGVTGELFF
TGTGCCAGCAGTCGTACTGGAGAAGGCGTCACCGGGGAGCTGTTTTTT
>NA|TRBV5-1|TRBD1|TRBJ1-6
CASSSDRGFSPLHF
TGCGCCAGCAGCTCGGACAGGGGATTTTCACCCCTCCACTTT
>NA|TRBV19|NA|TRBJ2-7
CASSLGPDNHEQYF
TGTGCCAGTAGTCTGGGGCCGGACAACCACGAGCAGTACTTC
>NA|TRBV6-6|TRBD1|TRBJ2-7
CASSSSRQGGEQYF
TGTGCCAGCAGTTCGTCTAGACAGGGGGGCGAGCAGTACTTC
>NA|TRBV6-1|NA|TRBJ1-1
CASSEVRDTEAFF
TGTGCCAGCAGTGAAGTTCGGGACACTGAAGCTTTCTTT
>NA|TRBV7-9|TRBD1|TRBJ2-7
CASSWTGFEDEQYF
TGTGCCAGCAGCTGGACAGGCTTTGAGGACGAGCAGTACTTC
>NA|TRBV30|TRBD1|TRBJ1-5
CAWPQGTSHSNQPQHF
TGTGCCTGGCCACAGGGGACTAGCCATAGCAATCAGCCCCAGCATTTT
>NA|TRBV5-1|NA|TRBJ2-7
CASTQNLGAYEQYF
TGCGCCAGCACCCAGAATCTGGGAGCCTACGAGCAGTACTTC
>NA|TRBV30|TRBD1|TRBJ2-2
CAWNAGTGMKRELFF
TGTGCCTGGAATGCCGGGACAGGCATGAAGAGGGAGCTGTTTTTT
>NA|TRBV29-1|NA|TRBJ1-2
CSVIGQPGYTF
TGCAGCGTAATAGGACAGCCCGGGTACACCTTC
>NA|TRBV10-1|NA|TRBJ2-1
CASSTGRVYNEQFF
TGCGCCAGCAGTACAGGCAGGGTCTACAATGAGCAGTTCTTC
>few|TRBV9|TRBD2|TRBJ2-7
CASSVGRLAGGHYEQYF
TGTGCCAGCAGCGTAGGCCGACTAGCGGGGGGCCACTACGAGCAGTACTTC
>few|TRBV7-2|TRBD1|TRBJ1-5
CASSMTGVQPQHF
TGTGCCAGCAGCATGACAGGGGTACAGCCCCAGCATTTT
>NA|TRBV29-1|NA|TRBJ1-2
CSVEDIVQVYGYTF
TGCAGCGTTGAAGATATAGTACAGGTCTATGGCTACACCTTC
>NA|TRBV4-1|TRBD1|TRBJ1-5
CASSPSWTGNQPQHF
TGCGCCAGCAGCCCGTCGTGGACAGGGAATCAGCCCCAGCATTTT
>few|TRBV5-4|NA|TRBJ2-1
CASSLFLVPSYNEQFF
TGTGCCAGCAGCTTGTTCTTAGTACCCTCCTACAATGAGCAGTTCTTC
>NA|TRBV19|NA|TRBJ1-4
CASSEIGGEGEKLFF
TGTGCCAGTAGTGAGATAGGGGGGGAAGGTGAAAAACTGTTTTTT
>few|TRBV5-4|TRBD2|TRBJ2-3
CASINTAGGGTDTQYF
TGTGCCAGCATCAACACAGCGGGGGGCGGCACAGATACGCAGTATTTT
>NA|TRBV5-1|TRBD1|TRBJ2-7
CASSLGQGSDEQYF
TGCGCCAGCAGCTTGGGACAGGGGTCCGACGAGCAGTACTTC
>NA|TRBV27|TRBD1|TRBJ1-1
CASRSTGGVRTEAFF
TGTGCCAGCAGGTCCACAGGGGGCGTTCGCACTGAAGCTTTCTTT
>NA|TRBV6-5|NA|TRBJ2-4
CASRGGWESEYF
TGTGCCAGTAGGGGGGGATGGGAATCAGAGTACTTC
>NA|TRBV19|TRBD1|TRBJ1-4
CASQQGAAEKLFF
TGTGCCAGTCAACAGGGGGCTGCTGAAAAACTGTTTTTT
>NA|TRBV28|NA|TRBJ1-2
CASSLIQGVGYTF
TGTGCCAGCAGTTTAATACAGGGAGTCGGCTACACCTTC
>once|TRBV5-1|TRBD2|TRBJ2-3
CASSPGLAGPRLTDTRYF
TGCGCCAGCAGCCCGGGACTAGCGGGGCCCCGTTTGACAGATACGCGGTATTTT
>once|TRBV14|TRBD2|TRBJ2-7
CASSQAGGRAYEQYF
TGTGCCAGCAGCCAAGCTGGAGGGAGGGCCTACGAGCAGTACTTC
>NA|TRBV6-1|TRBD2|TRBJ2-7
CASSELILGLAGEEQYF
TGTGCCAGCAGTGAGCTAATCCTGGGACTAGCGGGAGAAGAGCAGTACTTC